Below, 5 T cell receptor beta chains from the same sample are listed, as sequenced in a study of vaccination effects on CD4 cells after COVID-19. Following a roughly eleven-day culture, CD4+ T cells were purified. Participants completed two doses of the BNT162b2 or mRNA-1273 vaccine. Their antigens remain unidentified. Clones were sequenced by immunoSEQ multiplex PCR, and TCRdb holds only the in-frame ones, with some missing. The sample records approximately 74,000 clones, around 73% being singletons. The sequences come from CD4+ T cells from PBMCs cultured without peptide, collected after COVID-19 vaccination. Every receptor here comes from a human donor who received a COVID-19 vaccine.

V gene TRBV6-6 combines with J gene TRBJ1-6; D gene unclear. The CDR3 spans 13 residues. Germline V gene data show CDR1 as MNHNY and CDR2 as SVGAGI (reference sequence). V lost 7 bases to trimming and J lost 14 bases, with 18 bases between them. CDR3: CASIPDAGSTLHF. CDR3 nucleotides: TGTGCCAGCATCCCTGACGCCGGCTCCACCCTCCACTTT.

The sample holds a few counts of this clone. The V and J genes are TRBV29-1 and TRBJ2-1; D ambiguous. Germline CDR1 reads SQVTM; CDR2 reads ANQGSEA. This CDR3 has 11 amino acids. V lost 6 bases and J lost 9, with 12 bases in between. CDR3 sequence reads: CSVTRSFEQFF. As DNA, the CDR3 is TGCAGCGTGACGAGGTCCTTTGAGCAGTTCTTC.

CDR3 protein: CASSPGGPGGYGYTF. Written as DNA, the CDR3 is TGTGCCAGCTCACCGGGTGGGCCAGGGGGATATGGCTACACCTTC. V usage is TRBV18 and J usage is TRBJ1-2, with 7 nucleotides matching TRBD1. The germline CDR1 and CDR2 sequences are KGHSH and LQKENI. Germline trimming cut 3 bases from V and 5 bases from J; bases unmatched to any gene: 9. The CDR3 has 15 residues.

The chain carries TRBV5-6 and TRBJ1-5; no reliable D call. The germline CDR1 and CDR2 sequences are SGHDT and YYEEEE. The CDR3 spans 17 residues. Trimming shortened V by 4 bases and J by 6 bases, and 23 bases separated the two germline ends. This CDR3 reads CASSPGGGLGSIQPQHF. CDR3 coding DNA: TGTGCCAGCAGCCCCGGAGGCGGGCTGGGTTCTATTCAGCCCCAGCATTTT.

The rearrangement links TRBV5-4 to TRBJ1-2; the D is unclear. This CDR3 is 15 amino acids long. The V gene lost 2 bases and the J gene lost 6 bases, with 17 bases spanning the gap. Looked up from germline, CDR1 is SGHNT and CDR2 is YYREEE (reference sequence). The CDR3 sequence: CASSLGQAQKNGYTF. The CDR3 DNA is TGTGCCAGCAGCTTAGGGCAGGCCCAGAAAAATGGCTACACCTTC.